Below, one TCR beta chain is given with its context. This sample was included in a study of T cells in Graves' hyperthyroidism and ophthalmopathy. RNA transcripts were the template for amplifying TCR beta CDR3 regions. Using the HTBI primer set, a first-round RT-PCR was run on the TCR CDR3. TCRdb used MiXCR to reprocess the multiplex PCR reads, holding one entry per CDR3 protein. The sample contains about 360,000 distinct CDR3 sequences, approximately 13% of which appear only once. Germline assignment: CDR1 ENHRY and CDR2 SYGVKD. This CDR3 comprises 15 residues. J lost 3 bases, V lost 4 bases, and 1 base had no gene match.

The V and J genes are TRBV10-3 and TRBJ2-6; 9 nucleotides line up with TRBD1. The material sequenced was blood. The clonotype originates from a woman aged 18 to 35 with Graves' hyperthyroidism. The CDR3 sequence: CAISGTGVGANVLTF. CDR3 sequence (DNA): TGTGCCATCAGTGGGACAGGGGTTGGGGCCAACGTCCTGACTTTC.